Following are 11 T cell receptor beta chains from one sample sequenced in a study of shared T cell receptors in the human thymus. Here immunoSEQ multiplex PCR was the method, and the copy in TCRdb shows in-frame clones only, minus some. The sample carries 500,000 to 850,000 clones, approximately 89% recorded once. The same specimen was also included in a second study, on human thymus T cells.

Sequenced sample: thymocytes. These receptors were taken from a boy less than two years old with a congenital heart defect.

The genes are TRBV2 and TRBJ1-6; D call uncertain. The CDR3 sequence is 12 residues long. Trimming cost V 3 bases and J 15 bases, with 12 bases left between them. The V gene's germline CDR1 is SNHLY and CDR2 FYNNEI. The CDR3 sequence is CASSDRYNLLHF. CDR3 DNA sequence: TGTGCCAGCAGTGACAGGTATAATCTCCTCCACTTT.

The gene calls are TRBV5-1 and TRBJ1-1; D is ambiguous. Trimming stripped 4 bases from V and 1 base from J, with 14 bases between. The CDR3 spans 15 residues. CDR1 SGHRS and CDR2 YFSETQ come from the germline V gene. CDR3 protein: CASSAADYANTEAFF. The CDR3 DNA follows: TGCGCCAGCAGCGCGGCAGACTACGCGAACACTGAAGCTTTCTTT.

The chain has TRBV21-1 and TRBJ1-1; TRBD1 is taken as the D call from the table, unchecked against the DNA. TRBV21-1 is annotated as a pseudogene. The CDR3 sequence is 18 residues long. In nucleotides, the CDR3 is TGTGCCAGCAGCAACCGGGACAGGGGTGGGGGCTTGAACACTGAAGCTTTCTTT. This sequence encodes CASSNRDRGGGLNTEAFF.

This chain uses TRBV9 with TRBJ2-1, with TRBD2 matching 11 bases. J was trimmed by 7 bases and V by 0 bases; bases with no gene match: 9. Per germline, CDR1 SGDLS and CDR2 YYNGEE. CDR3 length: 17 amino acids. In DNA, the CDR3 is TGTGCCAGCAGCGTAGTAGGCGGGACTAGCGGACATAATGAGCAGTTCTTC. Its protein is CASSVVGGTSGHNEQFF.

The chain joins TRBV4-1 to TRBJ1-5; D is unclear. Trimming removed 5 bases from V and 3 bases from J, with 17 bases in between. This CDR3 spans 16 amino acids. Germline loops: CDR1 MGHRA, CDR2 YSYEKL. This chain's CDR3 is CASSVSLTPYNQPQHF. CDR3 in DNA: TGCGCCAGCAGCGTATCCCTGACTCCTTACAATCAGCCCCAGCATTTT.

This chain joins TRBV30 and TRBJ1-1; D possibly corresponds to TRBD1 (6 bases). This CDR3 region has 17 residues. CDR1 GTSNPN and CDR2 SVGIG come from the germline V gene (reference sequence). Deletions cut 0 bases from V and 3 bases from J, with 20 bases between. The CDR3 sequence: CAWSVLRGWSEDTEAFF. DNA of the CDR3: TGTGCCTGGAGTGTACTCAGGGGCTGGAGTGAGGACACTGAAGCTTTCTTT. The variable domain in full, with the rest retrieved from reference TRBV30 and TRBJ1-1, is SQTIHQWPATLVQPVGSPLSLECTVEGTSNPNLYWYRQAAGRGLQLLFYSVGIGQISSEVPQNLSASRPQDRQFILSSKKLLLSDSGFYLCAWSVLRGWSEDTEAFFGQGTRLTVV.

The chain uses TRBV19 and TRBJ1-5; D is perhaps TRBD1 (5 bases). Germline CDR1 and CDR2: LNHDA and SQIVND (reference sequence). Trimming took 7 bases from V and 0 from J, leaving 19 bases between them. The CDR3 is 17 residues long. In DNA form, the CDR3 reads TGTGCCAGTAAAAGGGGAAAAGCCATCAATAGCAATCAGCCCCAGCATTTT. It yields the protein CASKRGKAINSNQPQHF.

The J gene is TRBJ2-1, the V gene TRBV18; a possible D gene is TRBD1 (5 bases). The CDR3 has 15 amino acids. CDR1 is KGHSH, CDR2 LQKENI, per germline. Deletions cut 5 bases from V and 0 bases from J, with 11 bases between. The CDR3 loop is CASSKIRGSYNEQFF. CDR3 coding DNA: TGTGCCAGCTCAAAGATTAGGGGCTCCTACAATGAGCAGTTCTTC. Looking up the rest from reference TRBV18 and TRBJ2-1 gives the full variable domain: NAGVMQNPRHLVRRRGQEARLRCSPMKGHSHVYWYRQLPEEGLKFMVYLQKENIIDESGMPKERFSAEFPKEGPSILRIQQVVRGDSAAYFCASSKIRGSYNEQFFGPGTRLTVL.

The chain has TRBV9 and TRBJ2-1; 11 bases are a match to TRBD2. CDR3 length: 16 residues. V lost 2 bases, J lost 3 bases, and 4 bases stayed unmatched. CDR1 and CDR2 (germline): SGDLS, YYNGEE. The CDR3 is CASSVLAGGLYNEQFF. DNA for the CDR3: TGTGCCAGCAGCGTTCTAGCGGGGGGTCTCTACAATGAGCAGTTCTTC.

DNA of the CDR3: TGTGCCACCAGCAGCTCCTGGGGGCGACAGGGCCCCACAACTAATGAAAAACTGTTTTTT. This encodes CATSSSWGRQGPTTNEKLFF. The chain employs TRBV15 and TRBJ1-4; 7 positions agree with TRBD1. Germline CDR1 is LNHNV and CDR2 is YYDKDF (reference sequence). CDR3 length equals 20 residues. J lost 0 bases, V lost 3 bases, and 16 bases had no gene match.

A few counts support this clone. The CDR3 loop is CASSEGAAYGYTF. The CDR3 coding sequence is TGTGCCAGCAGTGAAGGGGCGGCCTATGGCTACACCTTC. The rearrangement links TRBV25-1 to TRBJ1-2; D perhaps matches TRBD1 (5 bases). V was pared by 2 bases and J by 4 bases, with 8 bases between. Germline-derived CDR1 and CDR2 are MGHDK and SYGVNS. CDR3 length: 13 residues.